These 10 T cell receptor beta chains came from one sample sequenced in a study of patients and donors after allogeneic stem cell transplantation. TCRdb passed the RT-PCR reads through MiXCR, listing each CDR3 protein once. The data contain 400,000 to 500,000 distinct CDR3 sequences, approximately 16% of them singletons. The sample consisted of blood, either unsorted or a sorted T cell fraction (not recorded which). These receptors came from a human donor who was either an allogeneic HSCT recipient or a stem cell or donor lymphocyte infusion donor (not recorded which). It is not recorded whose cells these are; they may come from a transplant donor.

In its sample, this clonotype was seen a few times. The gene calls are TRBV9 and TRBJ2-2, with D possibly called TRBD1 or TRBD2 (5 bases each). V was trimmed by 4 bases and J by 6 bases, leaving 13 bases between them. The CDR3 has 14 residues. Germline CDR1 SGDLS, CDR2 YYNGEE. The CDR3 DNA is TGTGCCAGCAGCCCCCTTTTGGGGGCCGGGGAGCTGTTTTTT. It specifies CASSPLLGAGELFF.

The chain is built from TRBV7-9 and TRBJ2-1; D gene unclear. CDR1 and CDR2 (germline): SEHNR, FQNEAQ (reference sequence). Trimming removed 2 bases at V and 14 bases at J, with 10 bases between. CDR3 length: 11 amino acids. The CDR3: CASSLTGREFF. The CDR3 nucleotides read TGTGCCAGCAGCTTAACCGGCCGTGAGTTCTTC.

The V call is TRBV20-1, the J call TRBJ2-3; 10 bases fit TRBD2. V lost 0 bases and J lost 7; bases outside the gene matches: 4. The CDR3 is 14 residues long. CDR1 and CDR2 from the germline V gene are DFQATT and SNEGSKA (reference sequence). Written as DNA, the CDR3 is TGCAGTGCTAGAGACCAGCGGGGGGGCTATACGCAGTATTTT. Translation: CSARDQRGGYTQYF.

The CDR3 DNA reads TGTGCCAGCACCACACGGGGAGGGACGGAGACCCAGTACTTC. It translates to CASTTRGGTETQYF. The rearrangement joins TRBV7-2 to TRBJ2-5; 7 nucleotides line up with TRBD2. With V trimmed by 7 bases and J by 5 bases, 10 bases remained unmatched. This CDR3 comprises 14 residues. Germline assignment: CDR1 SGHTA and CDR2 FQGNSA. Filled out from reference TRBV7-2 and TRBJ2-5, the complete variable domain reads GAGVSQSPSNKVTEKGKDVELRCDPISGHTALYWYRQSLGQGLEFLIYFQGNSAPDKSGLPSDRFSAERTGGSVSTLTIQRTQQEDSAVYLCASTTRGGTETQYFGPGTRLLVL.

V usage is TRBV5-6 and J usage is TRBJ2-5, with TRBD1 matching over 8 bases. The CDR3 is 15 residues long. Germline V gene data show CDR1 as SGHDT and CDR2 as YYEEEE. V lost 1 base, J lost 3 bases, and 5 bases stayed unmatched. CDR3 bases: TGTGCCAGCAGCTTGCGGACAGGGATTGAAGAGACCCAGTACTTC. Protein product: CASSLRTGIEETQYF.

This sequence joins TRBV12-3 or TRBV12-4 and TRBJ2-4, with TRBD2 matching over 9 bases. V lost 0 bases to trimming and J lost 3 bases; unmatched junction nucleotides: 12. The CDR3 totals 19 residues. Written as DNA, the CDR3 is TGTGCCAGCAGTTTAGCGGGGACTAGCCGGCCTCTTGGCAAAAACATTCAGTACTTC. It translates to CASSLAGTSRPLGKNIQYF.

This chain connects TRBV27 to TRBJ1-2; 8 nucleotides align to TRBD1. With V trimmed by 2 bases and J by 2 bases, 4 bases remained unmatched. The CDR3 has 15 residues. Germline lookup yields CDR1 MNHEY and CDR2 SMNVEV (reference sequence). CDR3 in amino acids: CASSLQGAVNYGYTF. The CDR3, as DNA: TGTGCCAGCAGTTTACAGGGGGCAGTAAACTATGGCTACACCTTC.

This clonotype occurred many times. This chain joins TRBV3-1 and TRBJ2-7; tentatively, D is TRBD1 (6 bases). This CDR3 is built from 16 residues. The germline CDR1 and CDR2 sequences are LGHDT and YNNKEL (reference sequence). The V and J ends lost 4 bases and 0 bases respectively, with 16 bases between them. The CDR3 region has the DNA TGTGCCAGCAGCCCATTTTCTGGGGGCCGCTCCTACGAGCAGTACTTC. It specifies CASSPFSGGRSYEQYF.

Only a few counts were recorded for this clonotype. The V and J genes are TRBV19 and TRBJ1-5; no clear D. The V end was cut by 6 bases, the J end by 1 base, with 13 bases between. CDR3 length equals 15 residues. CDR1 is LNHDA, CDR2 SQIVND, per germline (reference sequence). In DNA, the CDR3 is TGTGCCAGTAGCCCACTGGGTCAGAGCAATCAGCCCCAGCATTTT. It encodes CASSPLGQSNQPQHF.

The chain employs TRBV20-1 and TRBJ2-7; D remains unclear. The germline V and J ends were trimmed by 3 bases and 2 bases, with 11 bases remaining between them. The germline V gene has CDR1 DFQATT and CDR2 SNEGSKA (reference sequence). This CDR3 has 13 amino acids. The CDR3 region has the DNA TGCAGTGCTAGCACAGTTTCCCCCTACGAGCAGTACTTC. Encoded protein: CSASTVSPYEQYF.